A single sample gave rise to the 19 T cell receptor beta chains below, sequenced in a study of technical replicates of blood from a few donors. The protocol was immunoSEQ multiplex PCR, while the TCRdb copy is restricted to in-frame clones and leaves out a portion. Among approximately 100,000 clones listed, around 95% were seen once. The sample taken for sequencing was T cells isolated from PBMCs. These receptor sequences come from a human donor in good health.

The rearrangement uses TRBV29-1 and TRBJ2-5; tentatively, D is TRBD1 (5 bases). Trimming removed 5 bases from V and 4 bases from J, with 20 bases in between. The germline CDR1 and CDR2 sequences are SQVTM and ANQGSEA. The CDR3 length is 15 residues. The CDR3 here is CSVPETEVSVETQYF. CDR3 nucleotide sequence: TGCAGCGTTCCCGAGACAGAGGTTTCCGTAGAGACCCAGTACTTC.

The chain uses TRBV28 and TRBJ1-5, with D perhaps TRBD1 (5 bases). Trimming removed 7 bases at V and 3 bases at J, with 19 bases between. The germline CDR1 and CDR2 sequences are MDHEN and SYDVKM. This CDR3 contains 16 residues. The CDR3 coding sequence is TGTGCCAGCATCCGCCAAAAACGGGGGATCAATCAGCCCCAGCATTTT. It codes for CASIRQKRGINQPQHF.

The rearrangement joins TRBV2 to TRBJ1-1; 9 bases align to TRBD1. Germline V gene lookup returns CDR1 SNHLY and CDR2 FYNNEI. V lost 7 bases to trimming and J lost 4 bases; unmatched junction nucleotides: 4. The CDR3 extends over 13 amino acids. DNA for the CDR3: TGTGCCAGCACCGGGACAGGGTTCACTGAAGCTTTCTTT. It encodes CASTGTGFTEAFF.

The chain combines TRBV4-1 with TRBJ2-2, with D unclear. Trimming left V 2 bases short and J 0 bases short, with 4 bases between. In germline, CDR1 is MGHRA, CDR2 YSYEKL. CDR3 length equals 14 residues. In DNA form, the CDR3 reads TGCGCCAGCAGCCAACCTTCGAACACCGGGGAGCTGTTTTTT. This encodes CASSQPSNTGELFF.

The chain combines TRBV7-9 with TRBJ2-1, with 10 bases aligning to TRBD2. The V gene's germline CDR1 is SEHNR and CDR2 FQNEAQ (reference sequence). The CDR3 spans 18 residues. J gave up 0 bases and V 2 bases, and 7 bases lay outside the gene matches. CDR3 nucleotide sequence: TGTGCCAGCAGCTTAAGAACTAGCGGGATACTCTCCTACAATGAGCAGTTCTTC. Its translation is CASSLRTSGILSYNEQFF.

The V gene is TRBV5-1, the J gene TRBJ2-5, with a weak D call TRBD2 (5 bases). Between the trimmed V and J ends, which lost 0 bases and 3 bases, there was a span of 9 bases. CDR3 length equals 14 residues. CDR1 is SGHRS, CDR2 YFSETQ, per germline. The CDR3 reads CASSLGRDKETQYF. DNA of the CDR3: TGCGCCAGCAGCTTGGGACGGGATAAAGAGACCCAGTACTTC.

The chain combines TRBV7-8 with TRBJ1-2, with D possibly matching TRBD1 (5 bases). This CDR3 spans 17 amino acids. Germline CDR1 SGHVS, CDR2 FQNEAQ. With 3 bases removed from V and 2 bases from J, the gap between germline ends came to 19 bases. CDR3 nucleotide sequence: TGTGCCAGCAGCTTTCTGGGGGGAGGGGAGTTGAACTATGGCTACACCTTC. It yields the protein CASSFLGGGELNYGYTF.

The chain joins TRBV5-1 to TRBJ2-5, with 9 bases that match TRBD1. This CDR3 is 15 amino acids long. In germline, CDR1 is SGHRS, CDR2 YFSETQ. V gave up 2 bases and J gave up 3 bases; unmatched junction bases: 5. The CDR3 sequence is CASSFWDREEETQYF. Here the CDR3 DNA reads TGCGCCAGCAGCTTCTGGGACAGGGAAGAAGAGACCCAGTACTTC. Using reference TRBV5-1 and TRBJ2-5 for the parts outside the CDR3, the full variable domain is KAGVTQTPRYLIKTRGQQVTLSCSPISGHRSVSWYQQTPGQGLQFLFEYFSETQRNKGNFPGRFSGRQFSNSRSEMNVSTLELGDSALYLCASSFWDREEETQYFGPGTRLLVL.

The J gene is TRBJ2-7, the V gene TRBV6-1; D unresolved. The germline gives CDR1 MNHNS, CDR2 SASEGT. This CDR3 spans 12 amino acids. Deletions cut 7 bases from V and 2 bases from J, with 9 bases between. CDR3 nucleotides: TGTGCCAGCAAAACAGATACCTACGAGCAGTACTTC. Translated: CASKTDTYEQYF.

CDR3 in DNA: TGTGCCAGCAACCCCCGACAGGGCAATCAGCCCCAGCATTTT. Encoded protein: CASNPRQGNQPQHF. The chain carries TRBV2 and TRBJ1-5; possible D gene TRBD1, 6 bases. The CDR3 is 14 residues long. Germline lookup yields CDR1 SNHLY and CDR2 FYNNEI. The germline V and J ends were trimmed by 7 bases and 2 bases, with 12 bases remaining between them.

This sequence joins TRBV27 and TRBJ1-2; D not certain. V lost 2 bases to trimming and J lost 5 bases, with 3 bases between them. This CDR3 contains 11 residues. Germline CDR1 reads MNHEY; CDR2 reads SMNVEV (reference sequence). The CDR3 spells CASSLQYGYTF. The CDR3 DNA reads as TGTGCCAGCAGTTTACAGTATGGCTACACCTTC.

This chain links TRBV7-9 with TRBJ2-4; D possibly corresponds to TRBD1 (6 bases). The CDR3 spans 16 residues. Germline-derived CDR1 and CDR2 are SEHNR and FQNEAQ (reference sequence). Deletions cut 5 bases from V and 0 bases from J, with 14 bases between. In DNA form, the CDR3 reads TGTGCCAGCAGCCCGTTAAAGGACAGAGCCAAAAACATTCAGTACTTC. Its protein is CASSPLKDRAKNIQYF. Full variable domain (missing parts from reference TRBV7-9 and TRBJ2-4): DTGVSQNPRHKITKRGQNVTFRCDPISEHNRLYWYRQTLGQGPEFLTYFQNEAQLEKSRLLSDRFSAERPKGSFSTLEIQRTEQGDSAMYLCASSPLKDRAKNIQYFGAGTRLSVL.

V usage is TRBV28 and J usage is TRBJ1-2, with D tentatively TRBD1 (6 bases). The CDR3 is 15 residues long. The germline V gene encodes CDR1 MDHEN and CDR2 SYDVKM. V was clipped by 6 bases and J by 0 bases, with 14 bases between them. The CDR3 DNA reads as TGTGCCAGCAGGACGCAGGGGACCTCTAACTATGGCTACACCTTC. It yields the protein CASRTQGTSNYGYTF.

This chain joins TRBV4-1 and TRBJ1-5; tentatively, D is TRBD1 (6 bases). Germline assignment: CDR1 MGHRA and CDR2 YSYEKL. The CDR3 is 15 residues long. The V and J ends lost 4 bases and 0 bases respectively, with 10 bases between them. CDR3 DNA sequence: TGCGCCAGCAGCCGACAGGAGTATAGCAATCAGCCCCAGCATTTT. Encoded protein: CASSRQEYSNQPQHF.

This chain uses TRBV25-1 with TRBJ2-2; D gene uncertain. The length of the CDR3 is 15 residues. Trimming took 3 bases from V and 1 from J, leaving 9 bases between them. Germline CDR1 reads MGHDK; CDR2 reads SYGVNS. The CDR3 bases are TGTGCCAGCAGTGAGCTGCGTTTGAACACCGGGGAGCTGTTTTTT. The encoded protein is CASSELRLNTGELFF.

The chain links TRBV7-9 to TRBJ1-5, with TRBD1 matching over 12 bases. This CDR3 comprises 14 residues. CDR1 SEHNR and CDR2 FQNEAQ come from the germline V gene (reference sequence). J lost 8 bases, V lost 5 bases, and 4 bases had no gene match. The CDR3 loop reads CASSVGQGAEPQHF. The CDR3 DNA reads TGTGCCAGCAGCGTGGGACAGGGGGCCGAGCCCCAGCATTTT.

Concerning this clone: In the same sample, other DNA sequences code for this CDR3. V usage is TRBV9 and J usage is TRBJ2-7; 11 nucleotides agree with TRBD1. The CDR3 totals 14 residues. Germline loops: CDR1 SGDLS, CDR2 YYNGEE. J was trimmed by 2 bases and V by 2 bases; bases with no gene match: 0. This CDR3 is CASSVGQGAYEQYF. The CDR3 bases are TGTGCCAGCAGCGTGGGACAGGGGGCCTACGAGCAGTACTTC.

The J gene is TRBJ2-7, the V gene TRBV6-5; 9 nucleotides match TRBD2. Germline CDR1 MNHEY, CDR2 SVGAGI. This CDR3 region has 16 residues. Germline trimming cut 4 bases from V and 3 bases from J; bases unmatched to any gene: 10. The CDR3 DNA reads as TGTGCCAGCAGTTCCCCCAGTAGCGGGAGAATCTACGAGCAGTACTTC. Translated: CASSSPSSGRIYEQYF.

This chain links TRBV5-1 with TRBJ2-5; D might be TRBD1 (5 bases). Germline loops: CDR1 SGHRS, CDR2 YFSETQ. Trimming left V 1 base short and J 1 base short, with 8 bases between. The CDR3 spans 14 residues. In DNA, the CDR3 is TGCGCCAGCAGCTTGCGGCAGGGCCAAGAGACCCAGTACTTC. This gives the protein CASSLRQGQETQYF.